Presented here are 7 T cell receptor beta chains from one specimen sequenced in a study of T cell responses to AZD1222 COVID-19 vaccine. TCRdb's copy holds only in-frame clones and misses some; the assay was immunoSEQ multiplex PCR. The profile shows 90,000 to 120,000 clones, 70% to 90% of them singletons. The sequencing used peripheral blood, collected on day 0 of AZD1222 vaccination. Receptors were obtained from an adult in good health.

The V and J genes are TRBV30 and TRBJ2-7, with D uncertain. Between the trimmed V and J ends, which lost 2 bases and 4 bases, there was a span of 9 bases. The CDR3 is 12 amino acids. Germline-derived CDR1 and CDR2 are GTSNPN and SVGIG (reference sequence). The CDR3 nucleotides are TGTGCCTGGAGTCCCGAACTATACGAGCAGTACTTC. Its translation is CAWSPELYEQYF. The complete variable domain, with remaining parts taken from reference TRBV30 and TRBJ2-7, reads SQTIHQWPATLVQPVGSPLSLECTVEGTSNPNLYWYRQAAGRGLQLLFYSVGIGQISSEVPQNLSASRPQDRQFILSSKKLLLSDSGFYLCAWSPELYEQYFGPGTRLTVT.

V usage is TRBV4-2 and J usage is TRBJ1-1; unclear D gene. Germline-derived CDR1 and CDR2 are LGHNA and YNFKEQ. This CDR3 comprises 16 residues. The V and J ends lost 0 bases and 0 bases respectively, with 11 bases between them. The CDR3 loop is CASSQDGSRLNTEAFF. The DNA of the CDR3 is TGTGCCAGCAGCCAAGATGGGTCCAGACTGAACACTGAAGCTTTCTTT.

The rearrangement joins TRBV4-2 to TRBJ2-1; no reliable D call. CDR3 length: 16 residues. Per germline, CDR1 LGHNA and CDR2 YNFKEQ. Trimming left V 0 bases short and J 3 bases short, with 12 bases between. The CDR3 sequence: CASSQDGLNLYNEQFF. In nucleotides, the CDR3 is TGTGCCAGCAGCCAAGATGGGCTTAATCTCTACAATGAGCAGTTCTTC.

This sequence joins TRBV5-1 and TRBJ2-5; perhaps TRBD1 as D (6 bases). The germline gives CDR1 SGHRS, CDR2 YFSETQ. V lost 3 bases, J lost 2 bases, and 14 bases lay in between. The length of the CDR3 is 15 residues. As DNA, the CDR3 is TGCGCCAGCAGCTGGAGCGGACAGAGACAAGAGACCCAGTACTTC. This encodes CASSWSGQRQETQYF.

The chain recombines TRBV5-1 with TRBJ2-2; 12 bases are a match to TRBD2. Per germline, CDR1 SGHRS and CDR2 YFSETQ. This CDR3 has 15 amino acids. V lost 5 bases and J lost 5; bases outside the gene matches: 4. The CDR3, as DNA: TGCGCCAGCAGAACCGGGACTAGCGGGACCGGGGAGCTGTTTTTT. This sequence encodes CASRTGTSGTGELFF.

The CDR3 DNA reads TGTGCCAGCAGCTTAGTCCGGGCAGGGTCTAGAGAGACCCAGTACTTC. Encoded protein: CASSLVRAGSRETQYF. The chain links TRBV7-2 to TRBJ2-5, with D tentatively TRBD1 (5 bases). The V gene's germline CDR1 is SGHTA and CDR2 FQGNSA. The CDR3 runs to 16 residues. Trimming pared 1 base from V and 4 bases from J, leaving 16 bases between.

This clone was found once. This rearrangement joins TRBV27 to TRBJ1-5; the D gene is possibly TRBD1 (6 bases). There are 15 residues in the CDR3. The V end lost 8 bases, the J end lost 6 bases, and 20 bases lay between the germline ends. The germline CDR1 and CDR2 sequences are MNHEY and SMNVEV (reference sequence). DNA of the CDR3: TGTGCCAGCTCTTCACCCGGGGGGGCCGGTCAGCCCCAGCATTTT. Its protein product is CASSSPGGAGQPQHF.